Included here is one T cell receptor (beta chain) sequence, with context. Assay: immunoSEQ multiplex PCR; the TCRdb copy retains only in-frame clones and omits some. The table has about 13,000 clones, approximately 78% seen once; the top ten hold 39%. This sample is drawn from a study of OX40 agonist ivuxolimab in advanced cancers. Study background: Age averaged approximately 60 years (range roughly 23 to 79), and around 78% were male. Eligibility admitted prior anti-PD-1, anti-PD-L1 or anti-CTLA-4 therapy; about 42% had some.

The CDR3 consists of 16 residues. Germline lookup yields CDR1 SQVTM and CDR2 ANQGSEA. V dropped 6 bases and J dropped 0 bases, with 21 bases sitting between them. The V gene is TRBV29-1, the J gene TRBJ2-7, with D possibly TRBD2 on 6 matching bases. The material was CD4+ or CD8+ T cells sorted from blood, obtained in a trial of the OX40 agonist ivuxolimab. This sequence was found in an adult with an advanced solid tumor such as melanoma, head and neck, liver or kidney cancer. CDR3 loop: CSVAPRWEAHSYEQYF. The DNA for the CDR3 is TGCAGCGTGGCCCCCCGATGGGAGGCCCACTCCTACGAGCAGTACTTC.